The source of this T cell receptor beta chain is a study of OX40 agonist ivuxolimab in advanced cancers. Context from the whole study: The costimulatory receptor OX40 (CD134) was targeted by ivuxolimab, a fully human IgG2 agonistic monoclonal antibody. Peripheral TCRbeta sequencing was intended to test whether TCR sequence diversity was altered and clonal T-cell expansion was caused by ivuxolimab. The dose-escalation cohort was roughly 80% male with a mean age of about 60 years, ranging from roughly 20 to 80. Patients were allowed to have had prior anti-PD-1, anti-PD-L1 or anti-CTLA-4 therapy, and about 40% of the dose-escalation patients had been treated with checkpoint inhibitors. Of the approximately 53 patients in dose escalation, about 20 had hepatocellular carcinoma, roughly 15 had melanoma, 9 had renal cell carcinoma and 9 had head and neck cancer. Intravenous ivuxolimab was administered to patients every 2 weeks at six dose levels: 0.01, 0.1, 0.3, 1.5, 3 and 10 mg/kg. Three dose-escalation patients achieved partial responses, one with hepatocellular carcinoma and two with cutaneous melanoma. The monotherapy dose-escalation portion (N of about 49 patients) of the phase I ivuxolimab trial is reported in the paper. Broad study findings and their caveats: At doses of 0.1 to 3.0 mg/kg, clonal expansion of both CD4+ and CD8+ T cells in blood was seen between baseline and week 6. After ivuxolimab, CD8+ T cells had more expanded clones than CD4+ T cells on average. The antigen specificity of the clonally expanded peripheral T cells was not determined. In the 0.1-3.0 mg/kg groups, partial responders were among the patients with the lowest normalized peripheral clonal expansion, particularly in CD8+ T cells. Low levels of normalized T-cell clonal expansion were also seen in some nonresponding patients.

Genomic DNA was extracted from sorted cells for sequencing of the TCRbeta CDR3 region. TCRbeta CDR3 regions were sequenced using the immunoSEQ Assay. What TCRdb holds here is the immuneACCESS table cut down to in-frame rearrangements. Part of the clones is not present; checked against another copy, under half of the missing clones reflect an unresolved V gene, and the others are unexplained. Across this sample there are 60,000 to 65,000 clones, with 75% to 90% seen only once. The ten largest clones represent about 12% of the sample. On this clone: Its cognate antigen has yet to be identified. No base-level quality is on record; no much larger clone is a single base apart.

Patients with autoimmune disease history or receiving systemic immunosuppression were excluded from the trial. Peripheral blood for TCR sequencing was collected from all dose cohorts at baseline, on cycle 4 day 1, and on cycle 7 day 1. Samples came from an open-label, multicenter, first-in-human phase I dose-escalation trial of ivuxolimab. The trial enrolled adults with locally advanced or metastatic head and neck squamous cell, hepatocellular, melanoma or renal cell carcinoma. CD4+ and CD8+ T cells were sorted separately from peripheral blood before TCR sequencing. The CDR3 numbers 19 residues from cysteine through phenylalanine. The DNA shown is the 57-base CDR3, in frame from base 1. Here V drops 5 bases and J drops 1 base, and the junction holds 15 bases not matched to any gene. CDR1 and CDR2 (SGHAT, FQNNGV) derive from the germline V gene.

The material was CD4+ or CD8+ T cells sorted from blood, obtained in a trial of the OX40 agonist ivuxolimab. This clonotype was sampled from an adult with an advanced solid tumor such as melanoma, head and neck, liver or kidney cancer. The rearrangement joined TRBV11-2 to TRBJ2-7, and 12 junction bases match TRBD2. The CDR3 protein is CASSTRLAGAPLSSYEQYF. The nucleotide sequence reads as follows: TGTGCCAGCAGCACAAGACTAGCGGGAGCCCCCCTGAGTTCCTACGAGCAGTACTTC.